Listed below are T cell receptor beta chains from one sample, sequenced in a study of beta chain features in type 1 diabetes. Using immunoSEQ multiplex PCR, the repertoire was profiled, and TCRdb retains in-frame clones only, with some absent. The table has fewer than 200,000 clones, less than 15% seen once. Sequencing was performed on central memory CD4+ T cells from blood. The receptors come from a woman aged 18 to 35 in good health. The CDR3 runs from the conserved cysteine through the conserved F or W.

j_call cdr3_length v_call cdr3_aa
TRBJ2-7 16 TRBV28 CASSLIRLSGRDEQYF
TRBJ2-7 12 TRBV29-1 CSVILQGSEQYF
TRBJ2-3 13 TRBV29-1 CSVQRPGTDTQYF
TRBJ2-6 15 TRBV6-5 CASSVQGSGANVLTF
TRBJ1-2 16 TRBV28 CASSPLGDRGGYGYTF
TRBJ1-1 13 TRBV7-6 CASSSSRVPEAFF
TRBJ1-2 15 TRBV6-4 CASSDSGQVIYGYTF
TRBJ2-1 16 TRBV5-1 CASSLGSARAHNEQFF
TRBJ1-4 16 TRBV18 CASSPVLTATNEKLFF
TRBJ1-4 14 TRBV6-6 CASSYGQEGEKLFF
TRBJ1-1 13 TRBV6-6 CASRGQEYTEAFF